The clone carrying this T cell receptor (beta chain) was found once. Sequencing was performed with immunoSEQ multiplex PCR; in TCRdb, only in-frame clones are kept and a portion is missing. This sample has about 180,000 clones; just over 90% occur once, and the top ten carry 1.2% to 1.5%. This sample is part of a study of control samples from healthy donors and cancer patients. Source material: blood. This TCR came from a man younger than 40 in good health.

CDR3 sequence: CASSRDGYEQYF. CDR3 nucleotide sequence: TGTGCCAGCAGTCGGGACGGCTACGAGCAGTACTTC. This chain links TRBV6-5 with TRBJ2-7; perhaps D is TRBD1 or TRBD2 (5 bases each). The CDR3 is made up of 12 amino acids. Germline-derived CDR1 and CDR2 are MNHEY and SVGAGI. V was shortened by 5 bases and J by 3 bases, with 8 bases between the two germline ends.